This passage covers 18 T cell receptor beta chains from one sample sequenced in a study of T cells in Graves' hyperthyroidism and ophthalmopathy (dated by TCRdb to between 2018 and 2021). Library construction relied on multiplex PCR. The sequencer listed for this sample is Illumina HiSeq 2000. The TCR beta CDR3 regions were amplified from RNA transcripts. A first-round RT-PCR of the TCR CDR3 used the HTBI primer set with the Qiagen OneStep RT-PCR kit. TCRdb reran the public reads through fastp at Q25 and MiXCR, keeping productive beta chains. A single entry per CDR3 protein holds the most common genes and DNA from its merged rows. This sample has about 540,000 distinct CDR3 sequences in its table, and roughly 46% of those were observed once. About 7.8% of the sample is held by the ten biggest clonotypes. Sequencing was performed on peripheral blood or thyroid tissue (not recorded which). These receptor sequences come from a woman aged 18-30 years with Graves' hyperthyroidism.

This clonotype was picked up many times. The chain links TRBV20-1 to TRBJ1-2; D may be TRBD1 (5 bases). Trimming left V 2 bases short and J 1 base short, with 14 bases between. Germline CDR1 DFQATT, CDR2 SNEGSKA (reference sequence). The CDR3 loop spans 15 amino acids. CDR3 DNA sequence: TGCAGTGCTAGACCAATCTTGGGACTTAACTATGGCTACACCTTC. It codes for CSARPILGLNYGYTF.

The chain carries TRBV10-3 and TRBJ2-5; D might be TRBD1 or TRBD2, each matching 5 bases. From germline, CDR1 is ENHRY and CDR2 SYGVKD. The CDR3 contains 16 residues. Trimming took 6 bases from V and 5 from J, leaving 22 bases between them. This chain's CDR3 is CAISGVPAGEGETQYF. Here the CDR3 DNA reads TGTGCCATCAGCGGGGTCCCCGCGGGCGAGGGGGAGACCCAGTACTTC.

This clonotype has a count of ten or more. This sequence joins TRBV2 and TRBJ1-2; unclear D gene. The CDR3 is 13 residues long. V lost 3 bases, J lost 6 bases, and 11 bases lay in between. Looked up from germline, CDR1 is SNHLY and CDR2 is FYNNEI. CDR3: CASSDLGTHGYTF. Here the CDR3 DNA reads TGTGCCAGCAGTGACCTAGGCACCCATGGCTACACCTTC.

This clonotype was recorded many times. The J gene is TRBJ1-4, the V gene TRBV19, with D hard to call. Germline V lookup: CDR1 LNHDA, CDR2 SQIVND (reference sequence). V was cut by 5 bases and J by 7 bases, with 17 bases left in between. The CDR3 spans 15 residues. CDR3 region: CASSSPRGGREKLFF. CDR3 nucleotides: TGTGCCAGTAGTTCTCCCCGAGGAGGGCGTGAAAAACTGTTTTTT.

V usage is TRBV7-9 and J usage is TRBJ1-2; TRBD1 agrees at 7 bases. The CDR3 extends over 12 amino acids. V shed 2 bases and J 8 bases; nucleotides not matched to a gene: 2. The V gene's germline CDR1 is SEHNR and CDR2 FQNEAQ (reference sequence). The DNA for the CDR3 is TGTGCCAGCAGCTTAACGGGACAGGGCTACACCTTC. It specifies CASSLTGQGYTF. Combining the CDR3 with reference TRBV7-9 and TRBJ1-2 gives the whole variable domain DTGVSQNPRHKITKRGQNVTFRCDPISEHNRLYWYRQTLGQGPEFLTYFQNEAQLEKSRLLSDRFSAERPKGSFSTLEIQRTEQGDSAMYLCASSLTGQGYTFGSGTRLTVV.

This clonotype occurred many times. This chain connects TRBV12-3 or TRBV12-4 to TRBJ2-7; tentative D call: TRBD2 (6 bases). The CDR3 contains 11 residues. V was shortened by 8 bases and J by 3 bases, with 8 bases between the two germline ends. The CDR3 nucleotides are TGTGCCAGCCGTAGCGGCTACGAGCAGTACTTC. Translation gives CASRSGYEQYF.

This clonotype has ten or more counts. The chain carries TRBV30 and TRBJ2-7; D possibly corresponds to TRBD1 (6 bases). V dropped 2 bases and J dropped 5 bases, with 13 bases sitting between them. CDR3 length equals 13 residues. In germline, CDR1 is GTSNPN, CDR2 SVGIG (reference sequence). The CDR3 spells CAWSPQGIDEQYF. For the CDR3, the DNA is TGTGCCTGGAGTCCCCAGGGGATCGACGAGCAGTACTTC.

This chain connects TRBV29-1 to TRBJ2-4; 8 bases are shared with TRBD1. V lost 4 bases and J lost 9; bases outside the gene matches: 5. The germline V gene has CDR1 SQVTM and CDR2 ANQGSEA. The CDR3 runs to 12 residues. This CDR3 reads CSVVPGGVIQYF. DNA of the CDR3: TGCAGCGTTGTTCCAGGGGGCGTCATTCAGTACTTC.

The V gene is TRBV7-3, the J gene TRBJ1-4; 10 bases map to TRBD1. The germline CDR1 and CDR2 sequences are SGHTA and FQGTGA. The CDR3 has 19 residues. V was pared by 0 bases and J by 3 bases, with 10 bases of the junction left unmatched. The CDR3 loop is CASSLTGGTGAAANEKLFF. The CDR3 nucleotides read TGTGCCAGCAGCTTAACGGGCGGGACAGGGGCTGCAGCTAATGAAAAACTGTTTTTT.

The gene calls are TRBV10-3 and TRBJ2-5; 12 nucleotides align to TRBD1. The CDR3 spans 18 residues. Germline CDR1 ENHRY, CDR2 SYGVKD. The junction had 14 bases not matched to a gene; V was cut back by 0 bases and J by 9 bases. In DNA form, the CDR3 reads TGTGCCATCAGTGAGTCGGGGACAGGGGGCTTGAGCAATCAGCCCCAGTACTTC. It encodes CAISESGTGGLSNQPQYF.

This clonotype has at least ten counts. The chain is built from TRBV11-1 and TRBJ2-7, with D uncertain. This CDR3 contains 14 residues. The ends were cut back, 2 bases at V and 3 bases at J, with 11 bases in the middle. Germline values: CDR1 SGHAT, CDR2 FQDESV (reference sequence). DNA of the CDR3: TGTGCCAGCAGCTTATTGTCTGGCTACTACGAGCAGTACTTC. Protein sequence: CASSLLSGYYEQYF.

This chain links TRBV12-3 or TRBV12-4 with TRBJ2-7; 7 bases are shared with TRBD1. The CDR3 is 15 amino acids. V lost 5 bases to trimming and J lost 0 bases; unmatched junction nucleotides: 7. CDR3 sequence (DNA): TGTGCCAGCAGTCTGACAGGGTCCTTCTCCTACGAGCAGTACTTC. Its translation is CASSLTGSFSYEQYF.

CDR3 DNA sequence: TGCAGCGTTGGGGAAGGGGGCCTCGACGAGCAGTACTTC. Its translation is CSVGEGGLDEQYF. V is TRBV29-1 and J is TRBJ2-7, with TRBD1 identical over 7 bases. This CDR3 region has 13 residues. Per the germline V gene, CDR1 is SQVTM and CDR2 is ANQGSEA. The trim removed 4 bases at V and 5 bases at J, leaving 8 bases unmatched.

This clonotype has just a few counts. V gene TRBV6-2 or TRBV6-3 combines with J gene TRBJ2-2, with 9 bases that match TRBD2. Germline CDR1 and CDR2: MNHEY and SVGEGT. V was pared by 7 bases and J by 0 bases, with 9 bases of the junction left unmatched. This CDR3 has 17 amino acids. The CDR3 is CASIQTSGATNTGELFF. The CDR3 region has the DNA TGTGCCAGCATCCAGACTAGCGGAGCGACGAACACCGGGGAGCTGTTTTTT.

The CDR3 DNA sequence: TGTGCCAGCACGAAGGGGGGTACCGGGAGATCCGAGCAGTACTTC. Translation gives CASTKGGTGRSEQYF. The rearrangement uses TRBV7-2 and TRBJ2-7; D could derive from TRBD1 or TRBD2 (6 bases each). Germline V lookup: CDR1 SGHTA, CDR2 FQGNSA. There are 15 residues in the CDR3. V was trimmed by 7 bases and J by 6 bases, leaving 22 bases between them.

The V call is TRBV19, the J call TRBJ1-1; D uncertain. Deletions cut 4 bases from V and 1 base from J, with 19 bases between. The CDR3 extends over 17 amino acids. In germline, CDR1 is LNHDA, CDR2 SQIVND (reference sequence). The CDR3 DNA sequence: TGTGCCAGTAGTAACGAACTGGACGGTACCGAGAACACTGAAGCTTTCTTT. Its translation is CASSNELDGTENTEAFF. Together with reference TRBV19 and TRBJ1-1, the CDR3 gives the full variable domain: DGGITQSPKYLFRKEGQNVTLSCEQNLNHDAMYWYRQDPGQGLRLIYYSQIVNDFQKGDIAEGYSVSREKKESFPLTVTSAQKNPTAFYLCASSNELDGTENTEAFFGQGTRLTVV.

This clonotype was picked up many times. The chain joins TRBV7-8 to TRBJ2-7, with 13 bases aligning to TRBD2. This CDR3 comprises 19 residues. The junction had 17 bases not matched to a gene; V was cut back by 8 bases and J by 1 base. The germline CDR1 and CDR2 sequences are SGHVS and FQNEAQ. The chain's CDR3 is CASLLRPTSGRAGSYEQYF. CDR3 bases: TGTGCCAGCCTCCTTAGGCCCACTAGCGGGAGGGCTGGATCCTACGAGCAGTACTTC.

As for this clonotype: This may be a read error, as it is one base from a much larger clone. In DNA form, the CDR3 reads TGTGCCAGCAGTTCCCCCTCGGCAGGGAACTATGGCTACACCTTC. It translates to CASSSPSAGNYGYTF. The chain employs TRBV12-3 or TRBV12-4 and TRBJ1-2; maybe TRBD1 (5 bases). The ends were cut back, 4 bases at V and 2 bases at J, with 14 bases in the middle. The CDR3 loop spans 15 amino acids.